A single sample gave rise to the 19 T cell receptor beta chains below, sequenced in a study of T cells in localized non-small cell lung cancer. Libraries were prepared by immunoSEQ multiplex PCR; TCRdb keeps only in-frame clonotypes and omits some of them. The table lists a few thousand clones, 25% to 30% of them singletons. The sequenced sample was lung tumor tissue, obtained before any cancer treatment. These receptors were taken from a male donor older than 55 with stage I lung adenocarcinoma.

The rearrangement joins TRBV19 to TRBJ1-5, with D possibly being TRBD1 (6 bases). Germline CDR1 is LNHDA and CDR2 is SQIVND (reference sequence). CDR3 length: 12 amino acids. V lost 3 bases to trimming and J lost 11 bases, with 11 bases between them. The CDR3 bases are TGTGCCAGTAGTATCCGGGACATGGCCCAGCATTTT. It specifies CASSIRDMAQHF.

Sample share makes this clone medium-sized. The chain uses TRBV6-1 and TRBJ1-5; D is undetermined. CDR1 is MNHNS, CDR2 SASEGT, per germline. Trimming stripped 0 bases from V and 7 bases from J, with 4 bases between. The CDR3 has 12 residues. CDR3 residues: CASSEASQPQHF. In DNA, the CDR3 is TGTGCCAGCAGTGAAGCGAGCCAGCCCCAGCATTTT.

The CDR3 sequence is CSADLSSYNEQFF. CDR3 in DNA: TGCAGCGCCGACTTAAGCTCCTACAATGAGCAGTTCTTC. The chain links TRBV29-1 to TRBJ2-1; no definite D call. This CDR3 spans 13 amino acids. Trimming took 7 bases from V and 0 from J, leaving 10 bases between them. Germline assignment: CDR1 SQVTM and CDR2 ANQGSEA.

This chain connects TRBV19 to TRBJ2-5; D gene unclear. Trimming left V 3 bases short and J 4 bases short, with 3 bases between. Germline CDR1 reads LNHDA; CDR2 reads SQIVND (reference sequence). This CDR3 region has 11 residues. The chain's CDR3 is CASSISETQYF. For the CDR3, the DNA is TGTGCCAGTAGTATTTCAGAGACCCAGTACTTC.

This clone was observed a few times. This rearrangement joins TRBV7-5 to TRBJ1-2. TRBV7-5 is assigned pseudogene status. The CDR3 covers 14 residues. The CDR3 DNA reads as TGTGCCAGCAGCGTACAGAGGCATAACTATGGCTACACCTTC. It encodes CASSVQRHNYGYTF.

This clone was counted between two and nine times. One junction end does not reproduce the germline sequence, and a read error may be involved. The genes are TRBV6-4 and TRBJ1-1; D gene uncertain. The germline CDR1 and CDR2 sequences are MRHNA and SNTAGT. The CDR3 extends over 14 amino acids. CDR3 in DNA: TGTGCCAGCAGTTACTCTGGCAGAAACACTGAAGCTTTCTTT. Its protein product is CASSYSGRNTEAFF.

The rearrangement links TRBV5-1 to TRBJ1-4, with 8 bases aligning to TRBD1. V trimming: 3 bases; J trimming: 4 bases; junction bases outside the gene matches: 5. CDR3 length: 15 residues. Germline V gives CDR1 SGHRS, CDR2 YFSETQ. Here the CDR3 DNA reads TGCGCCAGCAGCTCCCAGGGGGCTGGTAATGAAAAACTGTTTTTT. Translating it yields CASSSQGAGNEKLFF.

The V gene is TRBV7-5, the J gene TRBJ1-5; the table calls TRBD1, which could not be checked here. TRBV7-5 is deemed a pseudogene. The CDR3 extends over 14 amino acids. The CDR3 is CASSIQLSNQPQHF. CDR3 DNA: TGTGCCAGCAGCATACAGCTTAGCAATCAGCCCCAGCATTTT.

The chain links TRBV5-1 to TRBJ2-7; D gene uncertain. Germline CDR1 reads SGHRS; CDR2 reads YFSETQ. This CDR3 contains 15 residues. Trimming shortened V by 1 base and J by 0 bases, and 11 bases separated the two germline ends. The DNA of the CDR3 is TGCGCCAGCAGCTTGTCACCAGGAAACTCCTACGAGCAGTACTTC. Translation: CASSLSPGNSYEQYF.

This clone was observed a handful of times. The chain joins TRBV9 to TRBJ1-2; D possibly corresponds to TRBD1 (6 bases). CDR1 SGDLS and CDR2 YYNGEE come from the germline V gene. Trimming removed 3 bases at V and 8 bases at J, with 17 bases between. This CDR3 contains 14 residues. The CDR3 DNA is TGTGCCAGCAGCGCGACAGGATTCTCGTTCGGCTACACCTTC. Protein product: CASSATGFSFGYTF.

The CDR3 sequence: CASGPGTGAGEQYV. The CDR3 DNA reads as TGTGCTAGTGGTCCTGGGACAGGGGCTGGCGAGCAGTACGTC. This chain joins TRBV12-5 and TRBJ2-7; 10 bases are a match to TRBD1. Germline loops: CDR1 LGHNT, CDR2 FRNRAP. CDR3 length: 14 amino acids. J gave up 6 bases and V 5 bases, and 7 bases lay outside the gene matches.

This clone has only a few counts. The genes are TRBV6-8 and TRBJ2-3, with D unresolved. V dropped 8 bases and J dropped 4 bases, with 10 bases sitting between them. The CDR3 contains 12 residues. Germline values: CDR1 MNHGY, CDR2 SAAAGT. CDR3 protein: CASGLRADTQYF. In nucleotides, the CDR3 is TGTGCCAGCGGGCTTAGGGCAGATACGCAGTATTTT.

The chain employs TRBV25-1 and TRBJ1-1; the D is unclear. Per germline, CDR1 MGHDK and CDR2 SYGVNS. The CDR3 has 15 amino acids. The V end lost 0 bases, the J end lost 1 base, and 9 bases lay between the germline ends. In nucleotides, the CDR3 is TGTGCCAGCAGTGAATACGGTAGAGAGAACACTGAAGCTTTCTTT. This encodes CASSEYGRENTEAFF.

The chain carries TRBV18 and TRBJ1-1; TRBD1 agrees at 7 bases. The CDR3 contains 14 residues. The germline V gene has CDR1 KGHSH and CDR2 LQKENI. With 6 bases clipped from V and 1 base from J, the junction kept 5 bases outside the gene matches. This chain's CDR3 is CASSPTGPNTEAFF. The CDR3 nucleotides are TGTGCCAGCTCGCCGACAGGGCCGAACACTGAAGCTTTCTTT.

In DNA form, the CDR3 reads TGCGCCAGCAGCCAAGGAATAAGCACAGATACGCAGTATTTT. Its protein is CASSQGISTDTQYF. V is TRBV1 and J is TRBJ2-3. TRBV1 is a listed pseudogene. This CDR3 has 14 amino acids.

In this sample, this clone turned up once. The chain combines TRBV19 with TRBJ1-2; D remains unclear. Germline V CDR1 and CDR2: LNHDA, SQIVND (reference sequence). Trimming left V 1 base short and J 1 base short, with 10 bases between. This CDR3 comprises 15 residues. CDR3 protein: CASSIGREGNYGYTF. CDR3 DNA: TGTGCCAGTAGTATAGGCCGCGAGGGTAACTATGGCTACACCTTC.

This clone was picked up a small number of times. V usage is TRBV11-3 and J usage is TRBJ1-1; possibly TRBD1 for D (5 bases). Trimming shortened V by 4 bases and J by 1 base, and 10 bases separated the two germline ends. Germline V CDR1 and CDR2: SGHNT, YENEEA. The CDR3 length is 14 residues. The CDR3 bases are TGTGCCAGCAGCTCGGACACCCAGAACACTGAAGCTTTCTTT. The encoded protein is CASSSDTQNTEAFF. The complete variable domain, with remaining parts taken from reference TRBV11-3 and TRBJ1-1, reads EAGVVQSPRYKIIEKKQPVAFWCNPISGHNTLYWYLQNLGQGPELLIRYENEEAVDDSQLPKDRFSAERLKGVDSTLKIQPAELGDSAVYLCASSSDTQNTEAFFGQGTRLTVV.

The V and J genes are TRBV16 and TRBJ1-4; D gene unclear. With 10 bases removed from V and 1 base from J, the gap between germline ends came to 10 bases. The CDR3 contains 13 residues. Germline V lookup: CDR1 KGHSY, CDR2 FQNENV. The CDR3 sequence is CATATLTNEKLFF. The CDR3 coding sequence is TGTGCCACCGCGACTTTAACTAATGAAAAACTGTTTTTT.

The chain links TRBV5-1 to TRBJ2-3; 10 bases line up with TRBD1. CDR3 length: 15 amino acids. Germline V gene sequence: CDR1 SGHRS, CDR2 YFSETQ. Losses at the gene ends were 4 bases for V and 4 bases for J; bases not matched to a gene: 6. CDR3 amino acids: CASSPTGGLADTQYF. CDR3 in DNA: TGCGCCAGCAGCCCGACAGGGGGCTTGGCAGATACGCAGTATTTT.